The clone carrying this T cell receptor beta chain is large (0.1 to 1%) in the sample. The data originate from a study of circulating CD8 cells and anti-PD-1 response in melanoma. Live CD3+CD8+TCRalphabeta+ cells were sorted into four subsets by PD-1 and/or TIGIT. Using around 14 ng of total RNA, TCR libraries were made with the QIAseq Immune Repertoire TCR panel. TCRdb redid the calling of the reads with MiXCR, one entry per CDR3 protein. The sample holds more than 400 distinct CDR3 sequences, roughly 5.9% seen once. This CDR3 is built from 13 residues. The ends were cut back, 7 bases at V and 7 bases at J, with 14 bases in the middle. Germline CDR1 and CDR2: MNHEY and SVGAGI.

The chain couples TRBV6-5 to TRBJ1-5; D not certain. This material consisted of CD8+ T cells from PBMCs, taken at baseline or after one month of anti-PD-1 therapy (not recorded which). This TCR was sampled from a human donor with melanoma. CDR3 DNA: TGTGCCAGCAAGGCGGGATCGGAGCAGCCCCAGCATTTT. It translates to CASKAGSEQPQHF.